The entry below describes one T cell receptor beta chain. This sample was included in a study of OX40 agonist ivuxolimab in advanced cancers. Study-level background: Having had anti-PD-1, anti-PD-L1 or anti-CTLA-4 therapy before was allowed, and roughly 40% had some.

Assay used: immunoSEQ multiplex PCR; TCRdb lists only in-frame clones, some missing. This sample has fewer than 75,000 clones; around 85% occur once, and the top ten carry 0.6% to 0.7%. Germline assignment: CDR1 SGHTA and CDR2 FQGTGA. This CDR3 spans 15 amino acids. J lost 7 bases, V lost 2 bases, and 5 bases had no gene match. The sequence came from an adult with an advanced solid tumor such as melanoma, head and neck, liver or kidney cancer. Here the sequenced sample was CD4+ or CD8+ T cells sorted from blood, taken in a trial of the OX40 agonist ivuxolimab. The V gene is TRBV7-3, the J gene TRBJ2-1, with 10 bases that match TRBD2. The CDR3 is CASSLSSGSWNEQFF. CDR3 sequence (DNA): TGTGCCAGCAGCTTATCTAGCGGGAGTTGGAATGAGCAGTTCTTC.